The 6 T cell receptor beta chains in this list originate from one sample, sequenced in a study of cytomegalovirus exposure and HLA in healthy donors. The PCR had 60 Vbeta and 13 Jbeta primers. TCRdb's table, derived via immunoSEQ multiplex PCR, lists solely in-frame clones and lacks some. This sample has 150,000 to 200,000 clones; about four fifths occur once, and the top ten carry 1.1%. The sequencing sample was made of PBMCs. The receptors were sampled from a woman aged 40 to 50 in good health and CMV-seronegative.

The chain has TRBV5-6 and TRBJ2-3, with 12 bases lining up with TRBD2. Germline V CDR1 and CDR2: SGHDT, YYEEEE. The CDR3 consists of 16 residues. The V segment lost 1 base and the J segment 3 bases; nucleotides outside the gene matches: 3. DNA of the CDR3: TGTGCCAGCAGCTTGCTAGCGGGAGGGGGGACAGATACGCAGTATTTT. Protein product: CASSLLAGGGTDTQYF.

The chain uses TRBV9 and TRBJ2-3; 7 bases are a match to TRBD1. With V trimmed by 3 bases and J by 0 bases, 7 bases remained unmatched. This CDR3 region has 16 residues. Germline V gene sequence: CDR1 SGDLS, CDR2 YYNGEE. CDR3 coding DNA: TGTGCCAGCAGCGCCGGGACAGATTTTAGCACAGATACGCAGTATTTT. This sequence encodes CASSAGTDFSTDTQYF.

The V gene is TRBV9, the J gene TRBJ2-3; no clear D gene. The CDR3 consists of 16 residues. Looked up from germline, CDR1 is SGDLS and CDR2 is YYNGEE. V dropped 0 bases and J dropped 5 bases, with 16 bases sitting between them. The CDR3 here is CASSVGLDLRIDTQYF. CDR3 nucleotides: TGTGCCAGCAGCGTAGGTCTAGACCTCAGAATAGATACGCAGTATTTT.

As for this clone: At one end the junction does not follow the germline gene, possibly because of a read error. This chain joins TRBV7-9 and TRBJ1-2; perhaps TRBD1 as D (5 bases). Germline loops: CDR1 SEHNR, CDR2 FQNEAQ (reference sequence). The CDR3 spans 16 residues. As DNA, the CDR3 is TGTTCCAGCAGCTTAGGAAGGTTCGGAGGGGTCTATGGCTACACCTTC. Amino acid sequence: CSSSLGRFGGVYGYTF.

The CDR3 region is CASSPGTSSNQPQHF. The CDR3 nucleotides read TGCGCCAGCAGCCCCGGGACATCTAGCAATCAGCCCCAGCATTTT. The chain couples TRBV5-1 to TRBJ1-5, with D maybe TRBD1 (6 bases). The CDR3 consists of 15 residues. Germline values: CDR1 SGHRS, CDR2 YFSETQ. Between the trimmed V and J ends, which lost 4 bases and 0 bases, there was a span of 11 bases.

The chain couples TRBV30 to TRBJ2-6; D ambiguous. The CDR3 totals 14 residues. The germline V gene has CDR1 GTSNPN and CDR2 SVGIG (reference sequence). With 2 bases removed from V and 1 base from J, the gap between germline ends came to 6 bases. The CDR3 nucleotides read TGTGCCTGGAGTACAGCTTCTGGGGCCAACGTCCTGACTTTC. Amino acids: CAWSTASGANVLTF.